This record covers a single TCR beta chain. The antigen remains undetermined. The data belong to a study of OX40 agonist ivuxolimab in advanced cancers. About the study: The dose-escalation cohort had hepatocellular carcinoma, melanoma, renal cell or head and neck cancer. Partial responses were observed in three patients, of whom one had hepatocellular carcinoma and two had cutaneous melanoma. Findings and caveats of the study: Circulating CD4+ and CD8+ T cells showed clonal expansion by week 6 at 0.1 to 3.0 mg/kg.

Repertoires were generated with immunoSEQ multiplex PCR, while TCRdb's copy carries only in-frame clones and drops some. There are approximately 60,000 clones in the sample; roughly four fifths occur only once, and roughly 1% lies in the top ten. Germline-derived CDR1 and CDR2 are SGHDT and YYEEEE. The V end lost 0 bases, the J end lost 7 bases, and 7 bases lay between the germline ends. The CDR3 is made up of 12 amino acids. This sequence originates from an adult with an advanced solid tumor such as melanoma, head and neck, liver or kidney cancer. This specimen consisted of CD4+ or CD8+ T cells sorted from blood, obtained in a trial of the OX40 agonist ivuxolimab. V usage is TRBV5-6 and J usage is TRBJ1-2; D gene unclear. The CDR3 is CASSLVGAGYTF. The CDR3 coding sequence is TGTGCCAGCAGCTTGGTGGGTGCTGGCTACACCTTC.